This paragraph reports one T cell receptor beta chain. At one of its ends the junction is not consistent with the germline gene, which may arise from a read error. As originally analysed: Reference gene primer amplification gave nucleated cell count estimates. Sequencing was performed with immunoSEQ multiplex PCR; in TCRdb, only in-frame clones are kept and a portion is missing. The V and J calls and clone size are taken from that table; D and trimming were inferred from the DNA. The top ten clones hold roughly 20% of a sample with over 95,000 clones, approximately 85% of them seen once. This specimen belongs to a study of blood T cell repertoires in COVID-19. Study overall: Sites across the United States, Italy and Spain contributed samples from acute and convalescent COVID-19. T cells, B-cell-depleted T cells, or PBMCs supplied cDNA or gDNA.

The CDR3 is 16 residues long. Germline V gene lookup returns CDR1 SGHRS and CDR2 YFSETQ. Sequenced input: peripheral blood. This TCR derives from a woman older than 75 with active or convalescent COVID-19. V and J are TRBV5-1 and TRBJ2-2; 7 positions agree with TRBD2. The CDR3 nucleotides are TGTGCCAGCAGCCTCTGGACTAGTACGAACACCGGGGAGCTGTTTTTT. Translated: CASSLWTSTNTGELFF.